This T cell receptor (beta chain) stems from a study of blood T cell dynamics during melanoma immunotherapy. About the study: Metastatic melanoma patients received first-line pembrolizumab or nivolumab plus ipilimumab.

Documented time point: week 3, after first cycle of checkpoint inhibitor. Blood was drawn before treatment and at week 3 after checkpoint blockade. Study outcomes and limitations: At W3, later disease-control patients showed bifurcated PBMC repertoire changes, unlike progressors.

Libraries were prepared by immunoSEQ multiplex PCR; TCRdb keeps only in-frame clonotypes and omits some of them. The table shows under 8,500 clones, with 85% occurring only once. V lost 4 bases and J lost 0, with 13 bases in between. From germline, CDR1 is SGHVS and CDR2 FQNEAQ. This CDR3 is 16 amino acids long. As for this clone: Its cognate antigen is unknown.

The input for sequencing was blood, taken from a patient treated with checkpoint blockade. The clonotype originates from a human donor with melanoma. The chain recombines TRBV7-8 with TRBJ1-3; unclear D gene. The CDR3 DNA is TGTGCCAGCAGCTCTCAAGTAGTACTCTCTGGAAACACCATATATTTT. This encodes CASSSQVVLSGNTIYF.